The T cell receptor beta chain described here comes from a study of blood T cell repertoires in COVID-19. Study-level background: Sample material is recorded as cDNA or gDNA derived from T cells, B-cell-depleted T cells, or PBMCs.

There are 15 residues in the CDR3. Trimming shortened V by 5 bases and J by 1 base, and 12 bases separated the two germline ends. The germline V gene has CDR1 SEHNR and CDR2 FQNEAQ (reference sequence). Authors' analysis steps: Nucleated cell counts were estimated from reference gene primer amplification. Only in-frame clones appear in the TCRdb table, and some are missing; sequencing was by immunoSEQ multiplex PCR. Clone size and the V and J calls come from that table; the DNA yielded D and trimming. The repertoire holds 350,000 or so clones, with approximately 91% as singletons. This clone came up once. Before they entered the study, exposed participants had met a COVID-19 case within 2 weeks.

The chain joins TRBV7-9 to TRBJ1-3; D ambiguous. The receptor was derived from a woman under 40 who had been exposed to COVID-19. The sample consisted of PBMCs or T cells enriched from blood (not recorded which). In DNA form, the CDR3 reads TGTGCCAGCAGCGATGCTACACAGTCTGGAAACACCATATATTTT. It codes for CASSDATQSGNTIYF. The entire variable domain, with the rest obtained from reference TRBV7-9 and TRBJ1-3, is as follows: DTGVSQNPRHKITKRGQNVTFRCDPISEHNRLYWYRQTLGQGPEFLTYFQNEAQLEKSRLLSDRFSAERPKGSFSTLEIQRTEQGDSAMYLCASSDATQSGNTIYFGEGSWLTVV.